This T cell receptor beta chain comes out of a study of CD8 T cells in ankylosing spondylitis. Findings and caveats of the study: CD8+ cells made up the disease-linked clones, which were relatively rare in peripheral blood. The authors reported significant enrichment of disease-linked clones in matched ankylosing spondylitis synovial fluid. Some motif variants had been reported before (in reactive arthritis synovial fluid and blood). Blood from ankylosing spondylitis patients appeared to carry a characteristic roughly 8-variant TCR beta motif.

The table lists this clonotype with many counts. Its antigen is still unknown. The V and J ends lost 1 base and 2 bases, in that order; junction bases with no gene match: 3. Looked up from germline, CDR1 is SGHRS and CDR2 is YFSETQ. This CDR3 region has 15 residues. The authors made TCR beta libraries by quantitative 5'-RACE with molecular barcodes. Each CDR3 protein gets one entry after TCRdb re-called the 5' RACE reads with MiXCR. In the table there are about 440,000 distinct CDR3 sequences, 17% of which are singletons. The chain carries TRBV5-1 and TRBJ2-1; the match to TRBD2 covers 7 bases. The specimen was blood, either unsorted or a sorted T cell fraction (not recorded which). The sequence derives from a male donor with ankylosing spondylitis. This CDR3 is CASSLMGGAYNEQFF. The CDR3 bases are TGCGCCAGCAGCTTGATGGGGGGGGCCTACAATGAGCAGTTCTTC.